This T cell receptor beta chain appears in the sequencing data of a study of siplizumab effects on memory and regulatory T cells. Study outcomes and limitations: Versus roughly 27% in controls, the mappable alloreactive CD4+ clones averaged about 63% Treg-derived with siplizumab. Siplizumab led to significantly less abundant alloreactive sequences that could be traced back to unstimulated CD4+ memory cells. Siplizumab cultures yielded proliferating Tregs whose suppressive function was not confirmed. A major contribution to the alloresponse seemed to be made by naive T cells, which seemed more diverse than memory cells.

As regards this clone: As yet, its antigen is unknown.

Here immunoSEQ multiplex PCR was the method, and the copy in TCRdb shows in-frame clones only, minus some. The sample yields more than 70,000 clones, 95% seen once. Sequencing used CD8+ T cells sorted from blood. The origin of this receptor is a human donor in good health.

CDR3 DNA sequence: TGTGCCAGCAGCGAGACTGGGAGCTCTGGAAACACCATATATTTT. Translation gives CASSETGSSGNTIYF. The chain is built from TRBV9 and TRBJ1-3; D unresolved. The CDR3 totals 15 residues. Germline V lookup: CDR1 SGDLS, CDR2 YYNGEE. Between the trimmed V and J ends, which lost 3 bases and 0 bases, there was a span of 10 bases.